Sequencing of this T cell receptor beta chain was carried out in a study of cytomegalovirus exposure and HLA in healthy donors. Worth noting for this clone: What it binds is not known.

Notes on the study in general: The study recorded fewer than 200 TCR beta chains that were cytomegalovirus-associated. TCR beta V- and J-gene trimming was later associated with a missense DCLRE1C variant. A further, later analysis showed that HLA-associated TCR beta chains (compared with equally common others) were more clonally expanded.

Use of 60 Vbeta and 13 Jbeta primers characterized the PCR. Clones were read by immunoSEQ multiplex PCR, and TCRdb kept only the in-frame ones, dropping some. The sample has 110,000 to 150,000 clones; about four fifths are singletons. Germline values: CDR1 KGHSH, CDR2 LQKENI. The CDR3 is 16 amino acids. The V end was cut by 1 base, the J end by 5 bases, with 15 bases between. The sequenced sample consisted of PBMCs. The chain recombines TRBV18 with TRBJ1-5; tentatively, D is TRBD1 (5 bases). This TCR was recovered from a man in his forties or fifties in good health and CMV-seropositive. The CDR3 here is CASSPQRGVPDQPQHF. The CDR3 DNA reads TGTGCCAGCTCACCACAAAGGGGCGTACCGGATCAGCCCCAGCATTTT. The full variable domain, in which reference TRBV18 and TRBJ1-5 provide the parts outside the CDR3, is NAGVMQNPRHLVRRRGQEARLRCSPMKGHSHVYWYRQLPEEGLKFMVYLQKENIIDESGMPKERFSAEFPKEGPSILRIQQVVRGDSAAYFCASSPQRGVPDQPQHFGDGTRLSIL.